Below, 24 T cell receptor beta chains from the same sample are listed, as sequenced in a study of T-cell memory formation after mild COVID-19 (dated by TCRdb to 2020 to 2023). Library preparation used 5' RACE. Sequencing was performed on an Illumina NovaSeq 6000. TCRdb handled the public reads itself, with Q25 trimming in fastp and clone calling in MiXCR, and kept productive beta chains. A single entry per CDR3 protein holds the most common genes and DNA from its merged rows. The sample table records roughly 410,000 distinct CDR3 sequences; more than 20% of these occur just once. Jointly, the top ten make up 7% to 9.5% of the sample. The sequenced material came from PBMCs or a T cell subset sorted from them (not recorded which). Receptor source: an adult woman who had mild COVID-19 (a few samples of this study predate the infection). The sample titles of this study are shuffled in the database, so cell type and time point are left out; the donor was told from shared clones.

The chain is built from TRBV3-1 and TRBJ1-1; 7 bases are shared with TRBD1. This CDR3 spans 14 amino acids. Germline values: CDR1 LGHDT, CDR2 YNNKEL (reference sequence). The trim removed 2 bases at V and 6 bases at J, leaving 6 bases unmatched. The CDR3 sequence is CASSQRDREAEAFF. CDR3 in DNA: TGTGCCAGCAGCCAACGAGACAGGGAGGCTGAAGCTTTCTTT.

This clonotype was recorded a few times. The chain couples TRBV20-1 to TRBJ2-7; TRBD1 might be the D (6 bases). V shed 5 bases and J shed 3 bases, with 8 bases lying between them. The CDR3 covers 11 residues. Germline CDR1 DFQATT, CDR2 SNEGSKA (reference sequence). DNA of the CDR3: TGCAGTGCTCTCAGGGGCTACGAGCAGTACTTC. Translated: CSALRGYEQYF.

The V gene is TRBV2, the J gene TRBJ1-1; no clear D gene. The V gene lost 9 bases and the J gene lost 1 base, with 21 bases spanning the gap. The CDR3 contains 16 residues. Looked up from germline, CDR1 is SNHLY and CDR2 is FYNNEI. CDR3 sequence: CASLGWVGLKNTEAFF. DNA for the CDR3: TGTGCCAGTCTCGGTTGGGTCGGCCTCAAGAACACTGAAGCTTTCTTT.

This clonotype was seen only a few times. The genes are TRBV7-2 and TRBJ2-7; D is unclear. The germline V gene has CDR1 SGHTA and CDR2 FQGNSA. The CDR3 totals 13 residues. Trimming took 4 bases from V and 3 from J, leaving 10 bases between them. CDR3 in amino acids: CASSSEIRYEQYF. Written as DNA, the CDR3 is TGTGCCAGCAGCTCAGAGATTCGCTACGAGCAGTACTTC.

The chain has TRBV4-1 and TRBJ2-4; 7 nucleotides agree with TRBD2. This CDR3 has 20 residues. In germline, CDR1 is MGHRA, CDR2 YSYEKL. The V segment lost 0 bases and the J segment 0 bases; nucleotides outside the gene matches: 14. In nucleotides, the CDR3 is TGCGCCAGCAGCCAAGATCGGGCTAGCGGAGGGCACCTAGCCAAAAACATTCAGTACTTC. Protein: CASSQDRASGGHLAKNIQYF.

Many counts were recorded for this clonotype. V usage is TRBV5-1 and J usage is TRBJ2-2, with 8 nucleotides matching TRBD1. V trimming: 0 bases; J trimming: 4 bases; junction bases outside the gene matches: 5. This CDR3 is built from 16 residues. Germline CDR1 SGHRS, CDR2 YFSETQ. CDR3 sequence reads: CASSLVVRGPTGELFF. The CDR3 nucleotides are TGCGCCAGCAGCTTGGTGGTCAGGGGGCCCACCGGGGAGCTGTTTTTT.

This sequence joins TRBV20-1 and TRBJ1-1; no reliable D call. The ends were cut back, 2 bases at V and 1 base at J, with 8 bases in the middle. CDR1 and CDR2 (germline): DFQATT, SNEGSKA (reference sequence). This CDR3 is built from 13 residues. The CDR3 sequence: CSARKHTNTEAFF. As DNA, the CDR3 is TGCAGTGCTAGAAAACACACGAACACTGAAGCTTTCTTT.

The V gene is TRBV3-1, the J gene TRBJ1-1; maybe TRBD1 (5 bases). CDR1 and CDR2 (germline): LGHDT, YNNKEL (reference sequence). This CDR3 region has 15 residues. V shed 3 bases and J shed 2 bases, with 13 bases lying between them. CDR3 in DNA: TGTGCCAGCAGCCAGACCGGGACCTATAACACTGAAGCTTTCTTT. This encodes CASSQTGTYNTEAFF.

This clonotype was detected only a few times. V usage is TRBV9 and J usage is TRBJ2-5; no reliable D call. Trimming removed 4 bases at V and 4 bases at J, with 11 bases between. CDR3 length: 13 residues. Germline V CDR1 and CDR2: SGDLS, YYNGEE. The CDR3 DNA sequence: TGTGCCAGCAGCCCAAAAACCGTAGAGACCCAGTACTTC. Translated: CASSPKTVETQYF.

Only a few counts were recorded for this clonotype. The chain carries TRBV7-9 and TRBJ2-3; D is undetermined. The CDR3 contains 14 residues. Germline V gene lookup returns CDR1 SEHNR and CDR2 FQNEAQ (reference sequence). With 5 bases removed from V and 7 bases from J, the gap between germline ends came to 16 bases. The CDR3 DNA reads as TGTGCCAGCAGCAGAGACGGCCCCAGGTATACGCAGTATTTT. Translated, it gives CASSRDGPRYTQYF.

As DNA, the CDR3 is TGTGCCAGCAGTAAAAGACAGGGGGCGGCCTACGAGCAGTACTTC. Amino acid sequence: CASSKRQGAAYEQYF. The chain carries TRBV27 and TRBJ2-7, with 10 bases lining up with TRBD1. The CDR3 is 15 amino acids. Germline CDR1 reads MNHEY; CDR2 reads SMNVEV (reference sequence). Trimming removed 5 bases from V and 2 bases from J; junction bases left unmatched: 6.

The sample holds a few counts of this clonotype. The J gene is TRBJ2-4, the V gene TRBV20-1; no reliable D call. The CDR3 is made up of 10 amino acids. Germline assignment: CDR1 DFQATT and CDR2 SNEGSKA (reference sequence). Trimming took 3 bases from V and 14 from J, leaving 11 bases between them. The DNA of the CDR3 is TGCAGTGCTAGGGGCGGACGCGAGTACTTC. Its translation: CSARGGREYF.

This clonotype was picked up a small number of times. This chain joins TRBV6-6 and TRBJ2-7, with D perhaps TRBD2 (5 bases). This CDR3 comprises 15 residues. The V end lost 4 bases, the J end lost 1 base, and 14 bases lay between the germline ends. Germline CDR1 MNHNY, CDR2 SVGAGI (reference sequence). The CDR3, as DNA: TGTGCCAGCAGTTCCACCGCGGGCGGGTCCTACGAGCAGTACTTC. Protein: CASSSTAGGSYEQYF.

The DNA of the CDR3 is TGTGCCAGCAGCCAAGGGACTCCTTCCTACGAGCAGTACTTC. Its translation: CASSQGTPSYEQYF. The V and J genes are TRBV3-1 and TRBJ2-7; D is possibly TRBD2 (5 bases). CDR3 size: 14 residues. CDR1 is LGHDT and CDR2 is YNNKEL in the germline V gene (reference sequence). The V and J ends lost 1 base and 1 base respectively, with 8 bases between them.

The chain uses TRBV12-5 and TRBJ1-3; 8 bases match TRBD1. The germline CDR1 and CDR2 sequences are LGHNT and FRNRAP. CDR3 length: 18 residues. V dropped 6 bases and J dropped 2; count of bases not matched to a gene: 15. CDR3 DNA sequence: TGTGCTAGTGGCCCCGGACAGGGACCGTCCTTAGCTGGAAACACCATATATTTT. Its protein is CASGPGQGPSLAGNTIYF. Combining the CDR3 with reference TRBV12-5 and TRBJ1-3 gives the whole variable domain DARVTQTPRHKVTEMGQEVTMRCQPILGHNTVFWYRQTMMQGLELLAYFRNRAPLDDSGMPKDRFSAEMPDATLATLKIQPSEPRDSAVYFCASGPGQGPSLAGNTIYFGEGSWLTVV.

In its sample, this clonotype was seen many times. The rearrangement joins TRBV29-1 to TRBJ1-1, with D possibly TRBD1 on 6 matching bases. The V gene's germline CDR1 is SQVTM and CDR2 ANQGSEA. The CDR3 runs to 13 residues. The V and J ends lost 6 bases and 4 bases respectively, with 15 bases between them. The CDR3 reads CSVHRAGGTEAFF. In DNA form, the CDR3 reads TGCAGCGTCCACAGGGCGGGGGGCACTGAAGCTTTCTTT.

This clonotype has only one observation. This chain links TRBV7-3 with TRBJ2-7; D is unresolved. CDR1 SGHTA and CDR2 FQGTGA come from the germline V gene. CDR3 size: 13 residues. V lost 5 bases, J lost 6 bases, and 14 bases lay in between. The CDR3 region has the DNA TGTGCCAGCAGCCAAGGTGTGACAAGCGAGCAGTACTTC. Residues: CASSQGVTSEQYF.

The sample holds a few counts of this clonotype. The chain is built from TRBV24-1 and TRBJ2-6, with 8 bases fitting TRBD2. This CDR3 contains 14 residues. With 11 bases clipped from V and 2 bases from J, the junction kept 4 bases outside the gene matches. Germline values: CDR1 KGHDR, CDR2 SFDVKD. Here the CDR3 reads CAISGGAGANVLTF. The CDR3 region has the DNA TGTGCCATCTCGGGGGGGGCTGGGGCCAACGTCCTGACTTTC.

The gene calls are TRBV20-1 and TRBJ2-7; D possibly corresponds to TRBD1 (6 bases). Trimming left V 0 bases short and J 4 bases short, with 13 bases between. This CDR3 has 14 amino acids. CDR1 and CDR2 from the germline V gene are DFQATT and SNEGSKA (reference sequence). As DNA, the CDR3 is TGCAGTGCTAGAGATCAATTACAGGGTTACGAGCAGTACTTC. Its translation is CSARDQLQGYEQYF.

This chain uses TRBV30 with TRBJ2-1; D remains ambiguous. The V end lost 0 bases, the J end lost 3 bases, and 6 bases lay between the germline ends. The germline gives CDR1 GTSNPN, CDR2 SVGIG (reference sequence). This CDR3 contains 13 residues. The DNA of the CDR3 is TGTGCCTGGAGTGTAGGGATCTACAATGAGCAGTTCTTC. Residues: CAWSVGIYNEQFF. The full variable domain, with the rest looked up from reference TRBV30 and TRBJ2-1, is SQTIHQWPATLVQPVGSPLSLECTVEGTSNPNLYWYRQAAGRGLQLLFYSVGIGQISSEVPQNLSASRPQDRQFILSSKKLLLSDSGFYLCAWSVGIYNEQFFGPGTRLTVL.

This clonotype was detected a few times. The chain recombines TRBV7-2 with TRBJ2-3, with a possible D match to TRBD2 (5 bases). The germline gives CDR1 SGHTA, CDR2 FQGNSA. Deletions cut 1 base from V and 6 bases from J, with 11 bases between. The CDR3 runs to 14 residues. Written as DNA, the CDR3 is TGTGCCAGCAGCTTAGGGACTCGGGTTGATACGCAGTATTTT. Translating it yields CASSLGTRVDTQYF.

The V and J genes are TRBV28 and TRBJ2-1, with TRBD1 matching over 8 bases. The CDR3 runs to 14 residues. The V gene end was trimmed by 5 bases and the J gene end by 3 bases; junction bases not matched to a gene: 3. The germline V gene encodes CDR1 MDHEN and CDR2 SYDVKM. CDR3 nucleotides: TGTGCCAGCAGTACAGGGGGTCTCTACAATGAGCAGTTCTTC. Residues: CASSTGGLYNEQFF.

This clonotype was counted only a few times. The chain combines TRBV6-5 with TRBJ2-3; 8 bases are a match to TRBD1. The CDR3 sequence is 16 residues long. CDR1 and CDR2 (germline): MNHEY, SVGAGI. The ends lost 4 bases at V and 1 base at J; junction bases unmatched: 7. The CDR3 sequence is CASSFGQGKGTDTQYF. In nucleotides, the CDR3 is TGTGCCAGCAGTTTCGGACAGGGAAAGGGCACAGATACGCAGTATTTT.

This chain joins TRBV12-3 or TRBV12-4 and TRBJ2-7; 7 bases agree with TRBD1. After removal of 3 bases from V and 2 bases from J, the junction contained 10 bases not matched to a gene. This CDR3 spans 16 amino acids. The CDR3 protein is CASSLATWDSPYEQYF. The CDR3 DNA follows: TGTGCCAGCAGTTTGGCTACTTGGGACAGCCCCTACGAGCAGTACTTC.